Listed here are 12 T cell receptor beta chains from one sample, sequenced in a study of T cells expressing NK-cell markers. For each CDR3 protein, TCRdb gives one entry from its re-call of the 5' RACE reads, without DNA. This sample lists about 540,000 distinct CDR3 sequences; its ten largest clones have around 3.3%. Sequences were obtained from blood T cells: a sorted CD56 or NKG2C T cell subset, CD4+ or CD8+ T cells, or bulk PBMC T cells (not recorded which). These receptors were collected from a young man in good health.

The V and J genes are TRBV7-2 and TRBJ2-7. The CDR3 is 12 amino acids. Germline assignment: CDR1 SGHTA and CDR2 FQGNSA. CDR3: CASSLDHSEQYF.

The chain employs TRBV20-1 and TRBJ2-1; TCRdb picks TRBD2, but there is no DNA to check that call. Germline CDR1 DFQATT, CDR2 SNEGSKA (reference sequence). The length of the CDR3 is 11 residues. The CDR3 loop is CSAPGVNEQFF.

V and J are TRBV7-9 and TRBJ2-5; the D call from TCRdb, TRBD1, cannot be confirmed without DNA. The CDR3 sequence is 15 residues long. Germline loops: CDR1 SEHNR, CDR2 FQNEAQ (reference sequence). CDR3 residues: CASSPGTASQETQYF.

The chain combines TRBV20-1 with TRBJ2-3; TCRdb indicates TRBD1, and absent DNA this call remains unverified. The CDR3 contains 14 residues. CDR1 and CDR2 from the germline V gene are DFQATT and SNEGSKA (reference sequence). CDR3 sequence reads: CSAPSGVSTDTQYF.

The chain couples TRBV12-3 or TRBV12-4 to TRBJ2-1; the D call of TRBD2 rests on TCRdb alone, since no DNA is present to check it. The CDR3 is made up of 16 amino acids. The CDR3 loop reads CASSFVATEYNEGQFF.

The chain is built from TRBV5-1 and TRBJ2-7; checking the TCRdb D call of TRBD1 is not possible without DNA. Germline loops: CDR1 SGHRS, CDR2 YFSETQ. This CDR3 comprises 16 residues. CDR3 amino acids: CASSPTQGASSYEQYF. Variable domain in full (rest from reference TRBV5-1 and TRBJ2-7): KAGVTQTPRYLIKTRGQQVTLSCSPISGHRSVSWYQQTPGQGLQFLFEYFSETQRNKGNFPGRFSGRQFSNSRSEMNVSTLELGDSALYLCASSPTQGASSYEQYFGPGTRLTVT.

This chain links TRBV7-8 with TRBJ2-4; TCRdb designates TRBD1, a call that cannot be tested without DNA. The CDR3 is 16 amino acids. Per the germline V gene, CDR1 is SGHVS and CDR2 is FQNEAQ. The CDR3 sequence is CASSSSWGSRANIQYF. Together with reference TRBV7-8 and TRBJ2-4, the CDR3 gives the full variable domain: GAGVSQSPRYKVAKRGQDVALRCDPISGHVSLFWYQQALGQGPEFLTYFQNEAQLDKSGLPSDRFFAERPEGSVSTLKIQRTQQEDSAVYLCASSSSWGSRANIQYFGAGTRLSVL.

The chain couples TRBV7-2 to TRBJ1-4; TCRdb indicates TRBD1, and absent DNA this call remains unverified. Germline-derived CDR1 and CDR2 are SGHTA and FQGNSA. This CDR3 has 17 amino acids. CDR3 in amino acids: CASSLFPRGRTNEKLFF.

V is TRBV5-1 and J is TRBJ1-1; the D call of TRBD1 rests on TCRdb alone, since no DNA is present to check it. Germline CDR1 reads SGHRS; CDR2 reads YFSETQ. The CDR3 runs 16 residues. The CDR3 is CASSLNGQGVNTEAFF.

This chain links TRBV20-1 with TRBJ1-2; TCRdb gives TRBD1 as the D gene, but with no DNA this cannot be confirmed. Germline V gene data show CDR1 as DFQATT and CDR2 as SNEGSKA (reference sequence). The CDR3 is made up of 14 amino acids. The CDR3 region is CSAPSGGASYGYTF.

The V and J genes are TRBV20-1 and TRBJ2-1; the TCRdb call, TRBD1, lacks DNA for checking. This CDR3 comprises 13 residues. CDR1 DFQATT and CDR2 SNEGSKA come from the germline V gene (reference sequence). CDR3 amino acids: CSYVQGVDYEQFF.

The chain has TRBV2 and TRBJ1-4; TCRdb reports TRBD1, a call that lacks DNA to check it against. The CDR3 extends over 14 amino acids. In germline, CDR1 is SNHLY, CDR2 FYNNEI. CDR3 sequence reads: CASSPLRGAEKLFF.